This T cell receptor (beta chain) was profiled in a study of Ad26.COV2.S vaccination and SARS-CoV-2 variants. Whole-study context: Once or twice, 56 days apart, Ad26.COV2.S was delivered intramuscularly.

Treatment defined: some 20 received Ad26.COV2.S at low or high dose, single or two shots; about 5 received placebo; per-sample allocation not given. After the first vaccine or placebo injection, samples were drawn on day 63. The donor's status was that of an adult aged 18-55 years in Boston. The data were produced by immunoSEQ multiplex PCR, yet TCRdb's version contains in-frame clones alone and is incomplete. This table holds hundreds of thousands of clones, around 90% found once. Overall study results and limits: Placebo recipients and vaccine recipients were similar in non-spike TCR breadth. Recipients given vaccine exceeded placebo recipients in spike-specific TCR breadth.

Between the trimmed V and J ends, which lost 4 bases and 2 bases, there was a span of 13 bases. Germline CDR1 SGHRS, CDR2 YFSETQ. The length of the CDR3 is 14 residues. Remarks on this clone: As yet, its antigen is unknown.

The clonotype originates from a person aged 18 to 65 who received the Ad26.COV2.S COVID-19 vaccine or a placebo. The sample here was peripheral blood, taken in a trial of Ad26.COV2.S vaccine versus placebo. This chain joins TRBV5-1 and TRBJ2-7; D is uncertain. The chain's CDR3 is CASSLIGTPYEQYF. The CDR3 DNA is TGCGCCAGCAGCCTGATAGGTACTCCCTACGAGCAGTACTTC.